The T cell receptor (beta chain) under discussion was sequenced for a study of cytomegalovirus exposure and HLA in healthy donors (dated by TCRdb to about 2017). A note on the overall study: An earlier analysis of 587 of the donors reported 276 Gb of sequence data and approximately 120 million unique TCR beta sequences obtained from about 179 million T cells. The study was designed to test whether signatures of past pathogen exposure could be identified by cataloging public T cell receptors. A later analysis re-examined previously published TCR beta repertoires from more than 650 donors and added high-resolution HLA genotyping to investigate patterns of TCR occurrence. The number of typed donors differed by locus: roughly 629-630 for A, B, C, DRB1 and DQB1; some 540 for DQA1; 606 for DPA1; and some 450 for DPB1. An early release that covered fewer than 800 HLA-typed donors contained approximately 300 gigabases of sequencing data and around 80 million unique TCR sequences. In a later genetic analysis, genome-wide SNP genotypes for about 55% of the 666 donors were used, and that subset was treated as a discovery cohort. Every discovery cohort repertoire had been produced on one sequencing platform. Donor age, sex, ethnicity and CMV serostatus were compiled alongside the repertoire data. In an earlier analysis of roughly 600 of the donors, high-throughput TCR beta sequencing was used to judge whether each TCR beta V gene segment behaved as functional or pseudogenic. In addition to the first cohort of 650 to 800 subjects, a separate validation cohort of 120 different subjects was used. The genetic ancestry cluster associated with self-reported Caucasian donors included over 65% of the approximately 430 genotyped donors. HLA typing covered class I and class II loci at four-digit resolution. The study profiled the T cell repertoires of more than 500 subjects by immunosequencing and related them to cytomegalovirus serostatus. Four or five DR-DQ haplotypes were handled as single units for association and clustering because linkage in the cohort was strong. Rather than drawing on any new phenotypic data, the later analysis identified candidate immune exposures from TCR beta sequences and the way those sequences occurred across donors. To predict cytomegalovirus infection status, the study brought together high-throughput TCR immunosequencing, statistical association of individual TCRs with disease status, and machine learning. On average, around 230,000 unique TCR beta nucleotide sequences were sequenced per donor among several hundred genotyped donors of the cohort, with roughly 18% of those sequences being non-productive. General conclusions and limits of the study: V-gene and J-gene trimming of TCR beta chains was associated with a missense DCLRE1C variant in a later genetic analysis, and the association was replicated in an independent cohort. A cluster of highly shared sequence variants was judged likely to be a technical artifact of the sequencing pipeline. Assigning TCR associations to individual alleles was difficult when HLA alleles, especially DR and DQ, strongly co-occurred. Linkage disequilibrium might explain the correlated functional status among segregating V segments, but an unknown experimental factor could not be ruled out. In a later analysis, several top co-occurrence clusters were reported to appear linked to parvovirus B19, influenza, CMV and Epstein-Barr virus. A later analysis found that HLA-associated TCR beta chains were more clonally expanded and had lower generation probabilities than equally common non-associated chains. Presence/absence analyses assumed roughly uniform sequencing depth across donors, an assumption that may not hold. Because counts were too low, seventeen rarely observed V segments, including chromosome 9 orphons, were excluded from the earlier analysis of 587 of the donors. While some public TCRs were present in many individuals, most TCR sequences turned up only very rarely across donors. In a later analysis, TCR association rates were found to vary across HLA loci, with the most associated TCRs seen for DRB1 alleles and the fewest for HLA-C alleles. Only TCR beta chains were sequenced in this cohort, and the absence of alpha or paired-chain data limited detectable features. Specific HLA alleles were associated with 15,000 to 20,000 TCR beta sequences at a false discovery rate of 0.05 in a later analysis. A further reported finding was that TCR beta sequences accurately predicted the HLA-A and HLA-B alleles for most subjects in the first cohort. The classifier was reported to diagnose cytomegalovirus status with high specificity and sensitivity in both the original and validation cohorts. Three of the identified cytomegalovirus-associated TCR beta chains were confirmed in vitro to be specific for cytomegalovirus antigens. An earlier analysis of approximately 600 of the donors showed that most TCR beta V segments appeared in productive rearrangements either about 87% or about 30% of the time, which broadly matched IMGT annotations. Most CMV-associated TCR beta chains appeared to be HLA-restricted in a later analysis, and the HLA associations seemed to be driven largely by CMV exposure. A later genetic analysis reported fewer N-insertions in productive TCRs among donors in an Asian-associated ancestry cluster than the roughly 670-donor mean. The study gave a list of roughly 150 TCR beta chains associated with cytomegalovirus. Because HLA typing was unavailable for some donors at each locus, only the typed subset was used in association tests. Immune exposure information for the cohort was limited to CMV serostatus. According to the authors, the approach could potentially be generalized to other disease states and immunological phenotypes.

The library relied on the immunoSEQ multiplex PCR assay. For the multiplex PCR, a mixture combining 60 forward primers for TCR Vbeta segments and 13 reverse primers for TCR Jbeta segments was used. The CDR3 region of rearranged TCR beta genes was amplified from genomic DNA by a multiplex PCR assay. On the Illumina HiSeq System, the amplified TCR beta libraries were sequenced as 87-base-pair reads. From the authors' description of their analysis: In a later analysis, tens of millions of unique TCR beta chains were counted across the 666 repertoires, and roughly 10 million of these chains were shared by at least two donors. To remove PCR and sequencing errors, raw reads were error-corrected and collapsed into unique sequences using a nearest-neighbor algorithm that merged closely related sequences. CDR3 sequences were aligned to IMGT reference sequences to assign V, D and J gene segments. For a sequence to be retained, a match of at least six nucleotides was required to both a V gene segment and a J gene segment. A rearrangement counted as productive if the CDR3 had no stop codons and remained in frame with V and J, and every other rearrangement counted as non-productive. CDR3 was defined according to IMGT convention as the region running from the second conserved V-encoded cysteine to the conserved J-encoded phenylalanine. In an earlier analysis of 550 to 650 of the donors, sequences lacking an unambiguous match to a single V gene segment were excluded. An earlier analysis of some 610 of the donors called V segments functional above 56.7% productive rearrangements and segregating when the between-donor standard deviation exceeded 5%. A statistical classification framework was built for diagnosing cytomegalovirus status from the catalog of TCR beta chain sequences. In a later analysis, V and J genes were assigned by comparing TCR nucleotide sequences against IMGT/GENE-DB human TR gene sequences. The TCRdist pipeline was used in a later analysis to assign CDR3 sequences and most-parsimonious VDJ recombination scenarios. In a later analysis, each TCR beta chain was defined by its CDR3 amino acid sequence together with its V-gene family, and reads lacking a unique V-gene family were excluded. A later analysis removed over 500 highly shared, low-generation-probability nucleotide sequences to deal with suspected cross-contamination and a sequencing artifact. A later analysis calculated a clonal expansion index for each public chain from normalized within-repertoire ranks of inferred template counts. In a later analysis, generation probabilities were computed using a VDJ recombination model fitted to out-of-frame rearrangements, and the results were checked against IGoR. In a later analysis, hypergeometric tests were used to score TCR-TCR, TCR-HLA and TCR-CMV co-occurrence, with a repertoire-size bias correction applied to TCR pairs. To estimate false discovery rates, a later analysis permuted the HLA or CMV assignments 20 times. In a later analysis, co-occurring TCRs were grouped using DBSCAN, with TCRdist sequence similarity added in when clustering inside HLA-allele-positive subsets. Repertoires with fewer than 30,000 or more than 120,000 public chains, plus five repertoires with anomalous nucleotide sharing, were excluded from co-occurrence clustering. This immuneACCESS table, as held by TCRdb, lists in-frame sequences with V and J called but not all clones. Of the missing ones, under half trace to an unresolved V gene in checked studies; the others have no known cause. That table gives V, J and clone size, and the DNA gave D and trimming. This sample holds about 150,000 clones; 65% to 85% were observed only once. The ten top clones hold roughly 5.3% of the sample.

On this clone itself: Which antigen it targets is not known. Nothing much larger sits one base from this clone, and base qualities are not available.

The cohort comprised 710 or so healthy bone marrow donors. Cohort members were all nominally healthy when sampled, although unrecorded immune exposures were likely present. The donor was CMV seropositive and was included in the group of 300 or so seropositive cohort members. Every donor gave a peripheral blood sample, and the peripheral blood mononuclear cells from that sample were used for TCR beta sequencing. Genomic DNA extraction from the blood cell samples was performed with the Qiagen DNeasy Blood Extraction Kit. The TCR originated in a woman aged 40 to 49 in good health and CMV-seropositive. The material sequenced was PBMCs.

This receptor has the CDR3 CASSQSPHRAPNYGYTF. The DNA is as follows: TGTGCCAGCAGTCAATCCCCACACAGGGCCCCTAACTATGGCTACACCTTC. The receptor chain draws on TRBV2 and TRBJ1-2; TRBD1 is possibly the D segment (6 matching bases). CDR1 and CDR2 were assigned from the germline V gene as SNHLY and FYNNEI. The CDR3, from cysteine to phenylalanine, totals 17 residues. The sequence is cut down to CDR3 DNA, 51 bases in frame from base 1. A distance of 19 bases separates the germline ends of V and J, which lose 5 bases and 0 bases respectively.